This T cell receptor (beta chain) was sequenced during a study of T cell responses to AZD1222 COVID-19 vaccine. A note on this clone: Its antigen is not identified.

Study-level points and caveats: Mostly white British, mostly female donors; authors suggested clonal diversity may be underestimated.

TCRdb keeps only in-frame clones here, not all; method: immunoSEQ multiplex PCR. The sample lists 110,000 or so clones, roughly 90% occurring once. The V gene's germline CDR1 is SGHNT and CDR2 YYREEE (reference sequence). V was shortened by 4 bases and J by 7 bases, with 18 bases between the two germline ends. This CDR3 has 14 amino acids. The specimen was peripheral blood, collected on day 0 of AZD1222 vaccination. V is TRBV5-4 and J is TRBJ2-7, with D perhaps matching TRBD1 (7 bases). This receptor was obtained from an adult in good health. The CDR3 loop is CASSAGRGDLEQYF. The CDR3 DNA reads TGTGCCAGCAGCGCGGGCAGGGGGGATTTGGAGCAGTACTTC.